What follows are 21 T cell receptor beta chains derived from one specimen sequenced in a study of Ad26.COV2.S vaccination and SARS-CoV-2 variants. As to treatment: around 19 received Ad26.COV2.S at low or high dose, single or two shots; 5 received placebo; per-sample allocation not given. Sampling occurred on day 63 after the first vaccine or placebo injection. The assay was immunoSEQ multiplex PCR, and TCRdb's table has in-frame clones only and misses some. The data contain a few hundred thousand clones, roughly 80% of them seen just once; the ten biggest clones take up more than 7%. The input for sequencing was peripheral blood, taken in a trial of Ad26.COV2.S vaccine versus placebo. The receptors shown here come from a person between 18 and 60 years old who received the Ad26.COV2.S COVID-19 vaccine or a placebo.

The chain is built from TRBV7-9 and TRBJ2-5; D gene ambiguous. Germline V gene data show CDR1 as SEHNR and CDR2 as FQNEAQ (reference sequence). CDR3 length equals 14 residues. V was shortened by 1 base and J by 1 base, with 7 bases between the two germline ends. Here the CDR3 reads CASSLGIFQETQYF. The CDR3 region has the DNA TGTGCCAGCAGCTTAGGGATATTCCAAGAGACCCAGTACTTC.

V usage is TRBV2 and J usage is TRBJ1-4, with TRBD1 identical over 7 bases. This CDR3 region has 15 residues. The V segment lost 6 bases and the J segment 3 bases; nucleotides outside the gene matches: 7. Germline V CDR1 and CDR2: SNHLY, FYNNEI. CDR3 DNA sequence: TGTGCCAGCAGAGCCGACAGGGTCGCTAATGAAAAACTGTTTTTT. This gives the protein CASRADRVANEKLFF.

The V gene is TRBV6-1, the J gene TRBJ1-1, with D hard to call. CDR1 MNHNS and CDR2 SASEGT come from the germline V gene. Trimming pared 6 bases from V and 3 bases from J, leaving 8 bases between. The CDR3 extends over 12 amino acids. CDR3 region: CASRGTHTEAFF. CDR3 DNA sequence: TGTGCCAGCAGGGGAACGCACACTGAAGCTTTCTTT.

The genes are TRBV7-2 and TRBJ2-1; TRBD2 agrees at 10 bases. The V segment lost 5 bases and the J segment 7 bases; nucleotides outside the gene matches: 8. CDR1 and CDR2 (germline): SGHTA, FQGNSA. The CDR3 runs 15 residues. The CDR3: CASSSSGRIRNEQFF. The CDR3 DNA reads TGTGCCAGCAGCAGTAGCGGGAGGATCAGGAATGAGCAGTTCTTC.

This clone appeared a single time. The CDR3 DNA reads as TGTGCCAGCAGCCAAGATGCCACGGACGTGGAGACCCAGTACTTC. Translating gives CASSQDATDVETQYF. The chain combines TRBV4-2 with TRBJ2-5; D not resolved. V dropped 0 bases and J dropped 5 bases, with 13 bases sitting between them. Per the germline V gene, CDR1 is LGHNA and CDR2 is YNFKEQ. The CDR3 is 15 amino acids.

The chain has TRBV11-2 and TRBJ1-2; maybe TRBD1 (5 bases). Germline-derived CDR1 and CDR2 are SGHAT and FQNNGV. The CDR3 is 16 amino acids. V lost 4 bases and J 5 bases, leaving 20 bases between the germline ends. The CDR3 loop reads CASSSNRGAPGYGYTF. In DNA form, the CDR3 reads TGTGCCAGCAGCTCCAACCGAGGGGCGCCCGGGTATGGCTACACCTTC. The variable domain in full, with the rest retrieved from reference TRBV11-2 and TRBJ1-2, is EAGVAQSPRYKIIEKRQSVAFWCNPISGHATLYWYQQILGQGPKLLIQFQNNGVVDDSQLPKDRFSAERLKGVDSTLKIQPAKLEDSAVYLCASSSNRGAPGYGYTFGSGTRLTVV.

V usage is TRBV19 and J usage is TRBJ1-1, with D possibly being TRBD1 (6 bases). This CDR3 has 14 residues. Trimming took 3 bases from V and 3 from J, leaving 11 bases between them. Germline V gene sequence: CDR1 LNHDA, CDR2 SQIVND (reference sequence). Here the CDR3 reads CASSMVTGYTEAFF. CDR3 coding DNA: TGTGCCAGTAGTATGGTAACAGGGTACACTGAAGCTTTCTTT.

The V call is TRBV6-5, the J call TRBJ2-3; D gene unclear. In germline, CDR1 is MNHEY, CDR2 SVGAGI. The CDR3 runs 13 residues. Trimming cost V 0 bases and J 1 base, with 2 bases left between them. The CDR3 is CASSYSGTDTQYF. CDR3 bases: TGTGCCAGCAGTTACTCGGGCACAGATACGCAGTATTTT.

This clone has a single count. The chain employs TRBV19 and TRBJ2-1; TRBD2 aligns across 7 bases. This CDR3 is built from 15 residues. Germline loops: CDR1 LNHDA, CDR2 SQIVND (reference sequence). J gave up 0 bases and V 4 bases, and 3 bases lay outside the gene matches. The CDR3 coding sequence is TGTGCCAGTAGTACATCTAGCGGCTCCTACAATGAGCAGTTCTTC. It yields the protein CASSTSSGSYNEQFF.

The chain carries TRBV5-1 and TRBJ1-2; D may be TRBD1 (6 bases). V lost 4 bases and J lost 2, with 12 bases in between. The V gene's germline CDR1 is SGHRS and CDR2 YFSETQ. This CDR3 has 14 amino acids. This chain's CDR3 is CASSPGTSNYGYTF. The DNA of the CDR3 is TGCGCCAGCAGCCCCGGGACATCAAACTATGGCTACACCTTC.

This chain links TRBV3-1 (or the pseudogene TRBV3-2) with TRBJ2-7; D is undetermined. Germline V lookup: CDR1 LGHDT, CDR2 YNNKEL (reference sequence). The CDR3 spans 13 residues. The ends were cut back, 2 bases at V and 2 bases at J, with 7 bases in the middle. For the CDR3, the DNA is TGTGCCAGCAGCCAAATGGAGCCCTACGAGCAGTACTTC. Protein: CASSQMEPYEQYF.

This clone is a singleton in its sample. J is TRBJ1-4 and V is TRBV18, with TRBD1 as a possible D gene (5 bases). This CDR3 has 14 residues. Trimming left V 4 bases short and J 5 bases short, with 11 bases between. CDR1 KGHSH and CDR2 LQKENI come from the germline V gene. Written as DNA, the CDR3 is TGTGCCAGCTCACAGAGACAGCAGAATGAAAAACTGTTTTTT. Protein sequence: CASSQRQQNEKLFF.

The gene calls are TRBV5-6 and TRBJ1-1; a possible D gene is TRBD1 (5 bases). The germline V gene has CDR1 SGHDT and CDR2 YYEEEE. The CDR3 is 11 amino acids. Trimming took off 0 bases at V and 9 bases at J, with 6 bases between the two ends. This CDR3 is CASSLGGKAFF. The CDR3 DNA reads TGTGCCAGCAGCTTGGGGGGGAAAGCTTTCTTT.

The chain is built from TRBV24-1 and TRBJ2-5; TRBD2 might be the D (7 bases). V lost 3 bases to trimming and J lost 2 bases, with 18 bases between them. The CDR3 spans 17 residues. Germline loops: CDR1 KGHDR, CDR2 SFDVKD. In nucleotides, the CDR3 is TGTGCCACCAGTGATCCCAGAGGGGGAGGGAGGCAAGAGACCCAGTACTTC. Translating it yields CATSDPRGGGRQETQYF.

The V and J genes are TRBV3-1 (or the pseudogene TRBV3-2) and TRBJ1-2; D uncertain. Germline loops: CDR1 LGHDT, CDR2 YNNKEL (reference sequence). The ends were cut back, 0 bases at V and 2 bases at J, with 7 bases in the middle. CDR3 size: 14 residues. CDR3 amino acids: CASSQDPRNYGYTF. In nucleotides, the CDR3 is TGTGCCAGCAGCCAAGACCCACGGAACTATGGCTACACCTTC.

The chain is built from TRBV4-3 and TRBJ1-2, with D maybe TRBD1 (6 bases). Germline CDR1 and CDR2: LGHNA and YSLEER. V lost 4 bases and J lost 4, with 13 bases in between. The CDR3 runs 14 residues. The DNA of the CDR3 is TGCGCCAGCAGCCGACTACTGGGGGCCTATGGCTACACCTTC. This translates into CASSRLLGAYGYTF.

This chain joins TRBV16 and TRBJ1-4; TRBD1 aligns across 7 bases. The V and J ends lost 1 base and 4 bases, in that order; junction bases with no gene match: 12. Germline CDR1 is KGHSY and CDR2 is FQNENV. The CDR3 runs 18 residues. The CDR3 is CASSQWAIGYRGNEKLFF. In DNA form, the CDR3 reads TGTGCCAGCAGCCAATGGGCAATAGGGTACAGGGGTAATGAAAAACTGTTTTTT.

CDR3 nucleotide sequence: TGTGCCTCCTATCGCGGACGGAGCTCTGGAAACACCATATATTTT. This translates into CASYRGRSSGNTIYF. The rearrangement joins TRBV30 to TRBJ1-3; no clear D gene. Trimming cost V 7 bases and J 0 bases, with 16 bases left between them. The CDR3 extends over 15 amino acids. CDR1 is GTSNPN, CDR2 SVGIG, per germline (reference sequence).

The gene calls are TRBV11-2 and TRBJ1-1; perhaps TRBD1 as D (5 bases). The V and J ends lost 5 bases and 1 base respectively, with 11 bases between them. Germline V gene lookup returns CDR1 SGHAT and CDR2 FQNNGV. The CDR3 runs 14 residues. CDR3 nucleotide sequence: TGTGCCAGCAGCAAGACAGTGAGGAACACTGAAGCTTTCTTT. Protein sequence: CASSKTVRNTEAFF.

The chain joins TRBV5-1 to TRBJ1-3, with 7 bases that match TRBD1. The CDR3 runs to 15 residues. Per germline, CDR1 SGHRS and CDR2 YFSETQ. Germline trimming cut 4 bases from V and 3 bases from J; bases unmatched to any gene: 7. The CDR3 region has the DNA TGCGCCAGCAGCCTGGGACAGTGGGGTGGAAACACCATATATTTT. This sequence encodes CASSLGQWGGNTIYF.

V usage is TRBV24-1 and J usage is TRBJ1-5; D unclear. Between the trimmed V and J ends, which lost 7 bases and 0 bases, there was a span of 3 bases. This CDR3 contains 12 residues. The germline CDR1 and CDR2 sequences are KGHDR and SFDVKD. The DNA of the CDR3 is TGTGCCACCAGGAATAGCAATCAGCCCCAGCATTTT. It codes for CATRNSNQPQHF.